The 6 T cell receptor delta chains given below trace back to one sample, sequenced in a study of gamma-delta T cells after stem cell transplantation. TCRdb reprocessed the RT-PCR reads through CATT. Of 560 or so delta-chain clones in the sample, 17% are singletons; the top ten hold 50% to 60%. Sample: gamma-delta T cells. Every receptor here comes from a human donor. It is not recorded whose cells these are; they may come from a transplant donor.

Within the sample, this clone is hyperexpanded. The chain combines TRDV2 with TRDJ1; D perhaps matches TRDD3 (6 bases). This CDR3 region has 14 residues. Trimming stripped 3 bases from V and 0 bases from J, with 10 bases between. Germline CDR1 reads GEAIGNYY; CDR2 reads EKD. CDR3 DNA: TGTGCCTGTGACCCCTGGGGAAACACCGATAAACTCATCTTT. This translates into CACDPWGNTDKLIF.

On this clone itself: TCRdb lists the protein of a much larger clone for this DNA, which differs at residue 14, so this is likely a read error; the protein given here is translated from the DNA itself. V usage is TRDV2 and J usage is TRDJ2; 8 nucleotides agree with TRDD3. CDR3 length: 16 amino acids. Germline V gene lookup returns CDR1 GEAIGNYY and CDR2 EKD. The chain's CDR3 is CACDDVLGGLTAQPFF. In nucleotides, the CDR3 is TGTGCCTGTGACGACGTACTGGGGGGCCTGACAGCACAACCCTTCTTT.

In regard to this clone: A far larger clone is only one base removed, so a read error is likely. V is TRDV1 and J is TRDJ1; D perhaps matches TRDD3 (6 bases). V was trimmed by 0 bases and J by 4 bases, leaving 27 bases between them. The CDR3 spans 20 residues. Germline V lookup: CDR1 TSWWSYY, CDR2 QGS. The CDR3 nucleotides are TGTGCTCTTGGGGAACTCTCCCGCGGCTTTTGGGGGCAGTACATCGATAAACTCATCTTT. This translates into CALGELSRGFWGQYIDKLIF.

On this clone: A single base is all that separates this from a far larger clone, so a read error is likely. CDR3 DNA: TGTGCCTGTGACAGCCTGGGGGATACTGGCGATAAACCCATCTTT. This sequence encodes CACDSLGDTGDKPIF. The rearrangement joins TRDV2 to TRDJ1, with 11 positions matching TRDD3. The CDR3 sequence is 15 residues long. The germline CDR1 and CDR2 sequences are GEAIGNYY and EKD.

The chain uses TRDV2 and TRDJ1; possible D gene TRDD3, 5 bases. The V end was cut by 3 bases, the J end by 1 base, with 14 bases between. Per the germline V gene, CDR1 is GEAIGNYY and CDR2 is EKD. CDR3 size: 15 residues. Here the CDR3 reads CACDPLWGRTDKLIF. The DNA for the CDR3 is TGTGCCTGTGACCCGTTATGGGGACGCACCGATAAACTCATCTTT.

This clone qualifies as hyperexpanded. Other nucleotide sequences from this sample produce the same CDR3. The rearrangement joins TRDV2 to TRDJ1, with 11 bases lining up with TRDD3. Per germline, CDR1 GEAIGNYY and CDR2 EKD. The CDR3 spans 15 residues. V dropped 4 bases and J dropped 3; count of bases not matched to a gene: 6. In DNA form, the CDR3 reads TGTGCCTGTGATCGTCTTGGGGGATACGCCGATAAACTCATCTTT. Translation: CACDRLGGYADKLIF.